This T cell receptor beta chain was retrieved from a study of high-grade serous ovarian cancer treatment subgroups. Across the study: On average, approximately 14,000 reads and 7,000 to 8,000 unique TCR beta rearrangements were obtained per sample. Findings and limits, study-wide: Clonal relatedness tracked neoantigen level, and by trend copy number and mutation load. Repertoire similarity ranged roughly 0.1 to 0.79 between tumors of one patient. Only CDR3 was analyzed; CDR1 and CDR2 were not.

On this clone: The antigen is undetermined.

Germline lookup yields CDR1 SGHVS and CDR2 FQNEAQ. The CDR3 contains 16 residues. The J segment lost 5 bases and the V segment lost 5 bases, leaving 6 bases of the junction unmatched. Tumor tissue was taken before any definitive surgery or chemotherapy was given. Clones were sequenced by immunoSEQ multiplex PCR, and TCRdb holds only the in-frame ones, with some missing. The sample shows 2,500 or so clones, 72% of them seen only once. The specimen sequenced was tumor tissue. This receptor was identified in a human donor with high-grade serous ovarian cancer. The chain recombines TRBV7-8 with TRBJ2-2; 12 nucleotides align to TRBD2. The CDR3, as DNA: TGTGCCAGCAGCCCTAGCGGGAGGGTCGAGACCGGGGAGCTGTTTTTT. This gives the protein CASSPSGRVETGELFF.